These 21 T cell receptor beta chains were all obtained from the same sample, sequenced in a study of control samples from healthy donors and cancer patients. Only in-frame clones appear in the TCRdb table, and some are missing; sequencing was by immunoSEQ multiplex PCR. The sample gives approximately 150,000 clones, around nine tenths of which show up once; 1.5% to 2% is in the top ten. The sequencing sample was made of blood. These receptors were taken from a man younger than 35 in good health.

This sequence joins TRBV4-1 and TRBJ1-4; D perhaps matches TRBD1 (5 bases). CDR1 and CDR2 (germline): MGHRA, YSYEKL. V lost 0 bases, J lost 8 bases, and 34 bases lay in between. The CDR3 extends over 22 amino acids. CDR3 amino acids: CASSQDIYRVGQGGEWREKLFF. The CDR3 DNA reads TGCGCCAGCAGCCAAGATATTTATCGCGTCGGACAAGGAGGCGAGTGGAGGGAAAAACTGTTTTTT.

V is TRBV24-1 and J is TRBJ2-3; D tentatively fits TRBD1 or TRBD2 (5 bases each). The germline V and J ends were trimmed by 1 base and 4 bases, with 11 bases remaining between them. This CDR3 has 15 residues. Germline-derived CDR1 and CDR2 are KGHDR and SFDVKD. Written as DNA, the CDR3 is TGTGCCACCAGTGATTTAGGGGCGGAGGCAGATACGCAGTATTTT. It codes for CATSDLGAEADTQYF.

J is TRBJ1-4 and V is TRBV4-1; D not certain. Germline lookup yields CDR1 MGHRA and CDR2 YSYEKL. V was shortened by 0 bases and J by 8 bases, with 13 bases between the two germline ends. There are 15 residues in the CDR3. The CDR3 region is CASSQDGIAREKLFF. In DNA form, the CDR3 reads TGCGCCAGCAGCCAAGATGGGATCGCCAGAGAAAAACTGTTTTTT.

The chain couples TRBV30 to TRBJ2-1; maybe TRBD2 (7 bases). Trimming took off 4 bases at V and 7 bases at J, with 14 bases between the two ends. This CDR3 region has 13 residues. Germline lookup yields CDR1 GTSNPN and CDR2 SVGIG (reference sequence). CDR3 nucleotide sequence: TGTGCCTGGACAGGGGACTATGAAAATGAGCAGTTCTTC. Translation: CAWTGDYENEQFF.

V gene TRBV19 combines with J gene TRBJ1-1; tentatively, D is TRBD1 (5 bases). There are 15 residues in the CDR3. Looked up from germline, CDR1 is LNHDA and CDR2 is SQIVND (reference sequence). Deletions cut 0 bases from V and 0 bases from J, with 8 bases between. As DNA, the CDR3 is TGTGCCAGTAGTATAGAGACGACAGTGAACACTGAAGCTTTCTTT. This encodes CASSIETTVNTEAFF. Using reference TRBV19 and TRBJ1-1 for the parts outside the CDR3, the full variable domain is DGGITQSPKYLFRKEGQNVTLSCEQNLNHDAMYWYRQDPGQGLRLIYYSQIVNDFQKGDIAEGYSVSREKKESFPLTVTSAQKNPTAFYLCASSIETTVNTEAFFGQGTRLTVV.

The chain has TRBV12-3 or TRBV12-4 and TRBJ1-2; TRBD1 might be the D (5 bases). The CDR3 length is 12 residues. The V gene lost 2 bases and the J gene lost 8 bases, with 9 bases spanning the gap. CDR3 in amino acids: CASSLQGAGYTF. CDR3 nucleotides: TGTGCCAGCAGTTTACAGGGAGCGGGCTACACCTTC.

This sequence joins TRBV7-9 and TRBJ1-1, with a possible D match to TRBD1 (5 bases). CDR1 and CDR2 (germline): SEHNR, FQNEAQ (reference sequence). There are 13 residues in the CDR3. The V end was cut by 1 base, the J end by 10 bases, with 13 bases between. The CDR3 coding sequence is TGTGCCAGCAGCTTAGAGCGGGACCGTCGAGCTTTCTTT. Protein sequence: CASSLERDRRAFF.

The rearrangement links TRBV7-2 to TRBJ2-7; D possibly matches TRBD1 or TRBD2 (5 bases each). Looked up from germline, CDR1 is SGHTA and CDR2 is FQGNSA. Trimming took 5 bases from V and 4 from J, leaving 18 bases between them. The CDR3 runs to 15 residues. The CDR3 DNA sequence: TGTGCCAGCAGCGGATACGAGGGGCGGAGGTACGAGCAGTACTTC. It encodes CASSGYEGRRYEQYF.

The chain employs TRBV6-1 and TRBJ2-7; D gene unclear. V was pared by 3 bases and J by 3 bases, with 3 bases between. In germline, CDR1 is MNHNS, CDR2 SASEGT. There are 11 residues in the CDR3. DNA of the CDR3: TGTGCCAGCAGTGAGTTCTACGAGCAGTACTTC. This codes for CASSEFYEQYF.

The rearrangement joins TRBV5-1 to TRBJ2-2, with a weak D call TRBD2 (6 bases). Germline loops: CDR1 SGHRS, CDR2 YFSETQ. The V gene lost 2 bases and the J gene lost 0 bases, with 11 bases spanning the gap. There are 16 residues in the CDR3. The CDR3 protein is CASSLGGVANTGELFF. The CDR3, as DNA: TGCGCCAGCAGCTTAGGAGGGGTGGCGAACACCGGGGAGCTGTTTTTT.

The rearrangement uses TRBV25-1 and TRBJ1-3; D may be TRBD1 (5 bases). Trimming removed 0 bases from V and 2 bases from J, with 17 bases in between. The length of the CDR3 is 18 residues. The germline gives CDR1 MGHDK, CDR2 SYGVNS. The CDR3 reads CASSEYRGEGLAGNTIYF. DNA for the CDR3: TGTGCCAGCAGTGAATATCGTGGAGAGGGGCTGGCTGGAAACACCATATATTTT. Full variable domain (outside the CDR3, taken from reference TRBV25-1 and TRBJ1-3): EADIYQTPRYLVIGTGKKITLECSQTMGHDKMYWYQQDPGMELHLIHYSYGVNSTEKGDLSSESTVSRIRTEHFPLTLESARPSHTSQYLCASSEYRGEGLAGNTIYFGEGSWLTVV.

This chain connects TRBV27 to TRBJ1-2; the D is unclear. Trimming cost V 2 bases and J 8 bases, with 3 bases left between them. Germline CDR1 reads MNHEY; CDR2 reads SMNVEV (reference sequence). The CDR3 spans 10 residues. Written as DNA, the CDR3 is TGTGCCAGCAGTTTAAACGGCTACACCTTC. Protein: CASSLNGYTF.

The V call is TRBV5-4, the J call TRBJ2-7; 9 positions agree with TRBD1. The CDR3 is 15 residues long. Germline V gene sequence: CDR1 SGHNT, CDR2 YYREEE (reference sequence). The ends lost 4 bases at V and 2 bases at J; junction bases unmatched: 7. CDR3 protein: CASSHAGTGPYEQYF. The CDR3 DNA follows: TGTGCCAGCAGCCATGCCGGGACAGGGCCCTACGAGCAGTACTTC.

The chain carries TRBV14 and TRBJ1-1; 9 nucleotides agree with TRBD1. This CDR3 contains 16 residues. Germline CDR1 and CDR2: SGHDN and FVKESK. J lost 4 bases, V lost 6 bases, and 12 bases had no gene match. CDR3 bases: TGTGCCAGCAGAGGGGACAGGGTAAAAGGAGGCACTGAAGCTTTCTTT. It is translated as CASRGDRVKGGTEAFF.

This chain joins TRBV7-8 and TRBJ1-4; D may be TRBD1 (5 bases). Germline V CDR1 and CDR2: SGHVS, FQNEAQ. Trimming stripped 5 bases from V and 8 bases from J, with 21 bases between. CDR3 length: 16 amino acids. The CDR3 coding sequence is TGTGCCAGCAGCCCCGGGGCCCCTAACTGGTGGGAAAAACTGTTTTTT. Amino acid sequence: CASSPGAPNWWEKLFF.

The chain recombines TRBV12-3 or TRBV12-4 with TRBJ2-5, with D possibly being TRBD1 or TRBD2 (6 bases each). V lost 2 bases, J lost 4 bases, and 8 bases lay in between. The CDR3 consists of 13 residues. This chain's CDR3 is CASSLSGAETQYF. CDR3 DNA sequence: TGTGCCAGCAGTTTATCGGGGGCAGAGACCCAGTACTTC.

J is TRBJ1-6 and V is TRBV30; D uncertain. Germline-derived CDR1 and CDR2 are GTSNPN and SVGIG (reference sequence). V was trimmed by 3 bases and J by 0 bases, leaving 9 bases between them. CDR3 length: 15 amino acids. CDR3 DNA sequence: TGTGCCTGGAGGGGTCCGAGCTCCTATAATTCACCCCTCCACTTT. Protein sequence: CAWRGPSSYNSPLHF.

The CDR3 sequence is CSAVLRTGSGANVLTF. CDR3 bases: TGCAGCGCTGTCCTCCGGACAGGGTCTGGGGCCAACGTCCTGACTTTC. This chain connects TRBV29-1 to TRBJ2-6; TRBD1 aligns across 8 bases. In germline, CDR1 is SQVTM, CDR2 ANQGSEA. The trim removed 7 bases at V and 1 base at J, leaving 9 bases unmatched. The CDR3 consists of 16 residues.

The chain links TRBV9 to TRBJ2-3; either TRBD1 or TRBD2 may fit D (5 bases each). Trimming removed 5 bases from V and 5 bases from J, with 9 bases in between. This CDR3 comprises 12 residues. Germline V lookup: CDR1 SGDLS, CDR2 YYNGEE. CDR3 protein: CASRGEKDTQYF. Here the CDR3 DNA reads TGTGCCAGCAGGGGGGAGAAAGATACGCAGTATTTT.

The chain uses TRBV5-1 and TRBJ2-5; TRBD2 agrees at 9 bases. The V gene end was trimmed by 3 bases and the J gene end by 2 bases; junction bases not matched to a gene: 8. The CDR3 runs 16 residues. Germline CDR1 reads SGHRS; CDR2 reads YFSETQ. In DNA, the CDR3 is TGCGCCAGCAGCTCCTCAACAAGCGGGAGGCAAGAGACCCAGTACTTC. Translated, it gives CASSSSTSGRQETQYF.

This sequence joins TRBV10-3 and TRBJ1-4; D gene uncertain. The CDR3 sequence is 15 residues long. Trimming removed 0 bases from V and 1 base from J, with 6 bases in between. Germline CDR1 reads ENHRY; CDR2 reads SYGVKD. This CDR3 reads CAISESSVTNEKLFF. In nucleotides, the CDR3 is TGTGCCATCAGTGAGTCCAGTGTAACTAATGAAAAACTGTTTTTT.